This section outlines one TCR beta chain sequence together with its context. What it recognizes is unknown. This specimen comes from a study of cytomegalovirus exposure and HLA in healthy donors. This PCR relied on a set of 60 Vbeta primers and 13 Jbeta primers. The assay was immunoSEQ multiplex PCR, and TCRdb's table has in-frame clones only and misses some. The table includes more than 70,000 clones, just over 75% detected once. General study points: Reportedly, HLA-A and HLA-B alleles of most subjects were accurately predicted from TCR beta.

Source material: PBMCs. The clonotype originates from a man aged 45 to 65 in good health and CMV-seropositive.

This chain's CDR3 is CASSQGGISYNEQFF. CDR3 in DNA: TGTGCCAGCAGTCAGGGGGGTATATCCTACAATGAGCAGTTCTTC. This chain joins TRBV27 and TRBJ2-1, with a weak D call TRBD1 (7 bases). V lost 5 bases to trimming and J lost 1 base, with 12 bases between them. Germline V CDR1 and CDR2: MNHEY, SMNVEV (reference sequence). This CDR3 has 15 residues.